This TCR beta chain appears in the sequencing data of a study of shared T cell receptors in the human thymus. Trimming shortened V by 7 bases and J by 6 bases, and 12 bases separated the two germline ends. Looked up from germline, CDR1 is MNHEY and CDR2 is SMNVEV (reference sequence). The CDR3 runs to 13 residues. The assay was immunoSEQ multiplex PCR, and TCRdb's table has in-frame clones only and misses some. This table holds hundreds of thousands of clones, more than 75% found once. The same data also contributed to another study, on human thymus T cells.

Sequencing was carried out using thymocytes. The chain couples TRBV27 to TRBJ2-2; perhaps TRBD1 as D (6 bases). The sequence came from a boy under three years old with a congenital heart defect. The CDR3 spells CASTLTGSGELFF. For the CDR3, the DNA is TGTGCCAGCACCCTGACAGGTTCCGGGGAGCTGTTTTTT.